Following are 17 T cell receptor beta chains from one sample sequenced in a study of graft-versus-host responses after intestinal transplantation. Clones were read by immunoSEQ multiplex PCR, and TCRdb kept only the in-frame ones, dropping some. The sample has about 6,800 clones, about a quarter seen once. Source: alloreactive CD4+ T cells from a mixed lymphocyte reaction culture, taken before intestinal transplant. As for subset: CFSE-low proliferating T cells sorted from approximately 6-day pre-transplant mixed lymphocyte reaction (GvH or HvG direction). The receptors were gathered from a human patient who received an intestinal transplant.

The J gene is TRBJ2-3, the V gene TRBV9; D call uncertain. The CDR3 is 12 residues long. Germline CDR1 SGDLS, CDR2 YYNGEE. V lost 3 bases, J lost 2 bases, and 4 bases lay in between. CDR3 residues: CASSAYTDTQYF. CDR3 DNA: TGTGCCAGCAGCGCGTACACAGATACGCAGTATTTT. The full variable domain, completed using reference TRBV9 and TRBJ2-3, is DSGVTQTPKHLITATGQRVTLRCSPRSGDLSVYWYQQSLDQGLQFLIQYYNGEERAKGNILERFSAQQFPDLHSELNLSSLELGDSALYFCASSAYTDTQYFGPGTRLTVL.

By sample fraction, this clone is medium-sized (0.01 to 0.1%). The genes are TRBV6-6 and TRBJ2-5, with a weak D call TRBD1 (5 bases). V gave up 6 bases and J gave up 7 bases, with 18 bases separating them. The CDR3 has 14 amino acids. The V gene's germline CDR1 is MNHNY and CDR2 SVGAGI (reference sequence). The DNA for the CDR3 is TGTGCCAGCAGCACCCCACTGGGGCAGTGGACCCAGTACTTC. Translated, it gives CASSTPLGQWTQYF.

This chain links TRBV28 with TRBJ1-2; 7 positions match TRBD1. CDR1 and CDR2 from the germline V gene are MDHEN and SYDVKM. This CDR3 has 14 residues. Trimming took 4 bases from V and 8 from J; bases not matched to a gene: 10. CDR3 bases: TGTGCCAGCAGTTCCCCACAGGGGAGGGGCGGCTACACCTTC. Translated, it gives CASSSPQGRGGYTF.

The chain carries TRBV28 and TRBJ2-5; 8 nucleotides agree with TRBD2. The J call is in doubt because the DNA end fits TRBJ2-7 better. Germline CDR1 and CDR2: MDHEN and SYDVKM. CDR3 length equals 13 residues. In DNA form, the CDR3 reads TGTGCCGTCGAACGGGGGGGCCCCTACGAGCAGTACTTC. It specifies CAVERGGPYEQYF.

This clone was counted between two and nine times. This rearrangement joins TRBV6-8 to TRBJ2-2; 7 nucleotides line up with TRBD2. V was pared by 5 bases and J by 6 bases, with 9 bases of the junction left unmatched. Germline CDR1 MNHGY, CDR2 SAAAGT. This CDR3 has 15 residues. DNA for the CDR3: TGTGCCAGCAGTGCAGGAAAAGCGGGACCCGGGGAGCTGTTTTTT. This sequence encodes CASSAGKAGPGELFF.

V and J are TRBV5-1 and TRBJ2-7, with D hard to call. V was shortened by 5 bases and J by 0 bases, with 9 bases between the two germline ends. The V gene's germline CDR1 is SGHRS and CDR2 YFSETQ. The CDR3 extends over 13 amino acids. The CDR3 DNA sequence: TGCGCCAGCAGACGTCTATTCTCCTACGAGCAGTACTTC. It codes for CASRRLFSYEQYF.

Only a few counts were recorded for this clone. V is TRBV5-5 and J is TRBJ2-1; D gene unclear. In germline, CDR1 is SGHKS, CDR2 YYEKEE (reference sequence). Trimming stripped 1 base from V and 0 bases from J, with 8 bases between. This CDR3 comprises 15 residues. This CDR3 reads CASSLMGNSYNEQFF. The CDR3, as DNA: TGTGCCAGCAGCTTGATGGGGAACTCCTACAATGAGCAGTTCTTC.

This clone is medium-sized within its sample. V is TRBV7-9 and J is TRBJ1-1; D unclear. Germline values: CDR1 SEHNR, CDR2 FQNEAQ (reference sequence). The ends were cut back, 5 bases at V and 8 bases at J, with 9 bases in the middle. The CDR3 extends over 11 amino acids. CDR3 bases: TGTGCCAGCAGCGAATCAGACGAAGCTTTCTTT. Protein sequence: CASSESDEAFF.

CDR3 nucleotide sequence: TGTGCCATCAGCCGGGACAGGGAATACAATCAGCCCCAGCATTTT. Translation: CAISRDREYNQPQHF. V is TRBV10-3 and J is TRBJ1-5, with 9 bases lining up with TRBD1. Germline lookup yields CDR1 ENHRY and CDR2 SYGVKD. V lost 6 bases to trimming and J lost 3 bases; unmatched junction nucleotides: 6. The CDR3 spans 15 residues.

This chain connects TRBV11-2 to TRBJ2-7, with 12 bases lining up with TRBD2. In germline, CDR1 is SGHAT, CDR2 FQNNGV. V lost 1 base to trimming and J lost 4 bases; unmatched junction nucleotides: 8. This CDR3 has 17 amino acids. CDR3 sequence: CASSLGKLAGGRYEQYF. CDR3 nucleotide sequence: TGTGCCAGCAGCTTAGGGAAACTAGCGGGAGGACGATACGAGCAGTACTTC.

V gene TRBV4-2 combines with J gene TRBJ1-1, with D perhaps TRBD1 (5 bases). The CDR3 sequence is 16 residues long. Germline loops: CDR1 LGHNA, CDR2 YNFKEQ. Trimming left V 3 bases short and J 7 bases short, with 21 bases between. The CDR3 sequence: CASSHVGGRVPREAFF. CDR3 in DNA: TGTGCCAGCAGCCACGTGGGGGGGAGGGTACCCCGTGAAGCTTTCTTT.

This clone is judged medium-sized. J is TRBJ1-4 and V is TRBV5-6; 7 bases map to TRBD1. The CDR3 spans 14 residues. The germline V gene has CDR1 SGHDT and CDR2 YYEEEE. Germline trimming cut 1 base from V and 8 bases from J; bases unmatched to any gene: 5. The CDR3 sequence: CASSLMAGGEKLFF. As DNA, the CDR3 is TGTGCCAGCAGCTTGATGGCAGGGGGGGAAAAACTGTTTTTT.

The V call is TRBV29-1, the J call TRBJ2-7; D is undetermined. The V gene lost 5 bases and the J gene lost 3 bases, with 11 bases spanning the gap. This CDR3 is built from 12 residues. The germline V gene encodes CDR1 SQVTM and CDR2 ANQGSEA. CDR3 region: CSVIGPGYEQYF. The CDR3 coding sequence is TGCAGCGTTATTGGACCTGGCTACGAGCAGTACTTC.

This clone was found a few times. The CDR3 loop is CASSQRTSAYEQYF. The CDR3 region has the DNA TGTGCCAGCAGTCAAAGGACTAGCGCCTACGAGCAGTACTTC. The chain uses TRBV6-6 and TRBJ2-7; 9 nucleotides align to TRBD2. Germline loops: CDR1 MNHNY, CDR2 SVGAGI (reference sequence). The CDR3 spans 14 residues. V dropped 5 bases and J dropped 2; count of bases not matched to a gene: 4.

The sample holds many counts of this clone. In the same sample, other DNA sequences code for this CDR3. V is TRBV7-3 and J is TRBJ2-2; 10 bases line up with TRBD2. The CDR3 loop spans 15 amino acids. V shed 7 bases and J 5 bases; nucleotides not matched to a gene: 7. Germline-derived CDR1 and CDR2 are SGHTA and FQGTGA. CDR3 in DNA: TGTGCCAGCACCGAGTCGGGACTAGCGACCGGGGAGCTGTTTTTT. This codes for CASTESGLATGELFF.

This clone has only a few counts. The CDR3 is CASSWDRPNEKLFF. CDR3 nucleotides: TGCGCCAGCAGCTGGGACAGGCCTAATGAAAAACTGTTTTTT. V is TRBV5-1 and J is TRBJ1-4; 8 bases agree with TRBD1. J gave up 3 bases and V 3 bases, and 1 base lay outside the gene matches. There are 14 residues in the CDR3. Germline lookup yields CDR1 SGHRS and CDR2 YFSETQ.

This clone was seen a handful of times. This chain joins TRBV7-8 and TRBJ2-3; 7 bases line up with TRBD2. With V trimmed by 3 bases and J by 11 bases, 11 bases remained unmatched. The CDR3 spans 14 residues. The V gene's germline CDR1 is SGHVS and CDR2 FQNEAQ. CDR3 protein: CASSFQELAPQQYF. CDR3 in DNA: TGTGCCAGCAGCTTTCAAGAACTAGCGCCGCAGCAGTATTTT. Looking up the rest from reference TRBV7-8 and TRBJ2-3 gives the full variable domain: GAGVSQSPRYKVAKRGQDVALRCDPISGHVSLFWYQQALGQGPEFLTYFQNEAQLDKSGLPSDRFFAERPEGSVSTLKIQRTQQEDSAVYLCASSFQELAPQQYFGPGTRLTVL.